This T cell receptor (beta chain) was documented in a study of PD-1 blockade in classical Hodgkin lymphoma. With regard to this clone: No antigen is known for it.

Sequencing used immunoSEQ multiplex PCR; TCRdb keeps in-frame clones, though not all of them. The table includes approximately 41,000 clones, about 70% detected once. V lost 0 bases to trimming and J lost 8 bases; unmatched junction nucleotides: 3. The germline CDR1 and CDR2 sequences are MNHEY and SVGAGI. This CDR3 spans 13 amino acids. Whole-study findings and limits: By cycle point C4D1, TCR diversity had risen significantly in CD4+ cells (but not CD8+ cells).

Time point: cycle 4 day 1 (C4D1), after less than 7 weeks of nivolumab. Brentuximab vedotin exposure varied among the patients, all of whom had relapsed after autologous stem cell transplantation. Best responses were complete response, partial response or progressive disease. Sequencing was performed on peripheral blood mononuclear cells (PBMCs), taken before the fourth cycle of nivolumab. The V call is TRBV6-5, the J call TRBJ1-2, with 7 bases identical to TRBD1. The receptor was derived from a human donor with classical Hodgkin lymphoma. CDR3 bases: TGTGCCAGCAGTTACTCGACAGGGCGCGGCTACACCTTC. Translated, it gives CASSYSTGRGYTF.